This T cell receptor beta chain was sequenced for a study of shared clonotypes between healthy human individuals (TCRdb year 2020). Background for the entire study: The cohort comprised a couple of women and a few men aged 18 to 49 years. To increase sequencing depth and limit assay-specific biases, different laboratories used diverse techniques to prepare libraries and sequence TCR repertoires. To estimate repertoire size and how much clonotype sharing occurs between individuals, the study deeply sequenced the blood TCR repertoires of a handful of healthy adults. Each donor's leukapheresis produced roughly between roughly 0.85 and 9 billion PBMCs. For each donor, CD4 naive and CD4 memory were each run on three plates, CD8 naive on two plates, and CD8 memory on one plate.

Findings and caveats that apply to the study as a whole: Roughly 5.2% of naive CD4, more than 3% of naive CD8, approximately 2% of memory CD4, and more than 0.35% of memory CD8 clonotypes were shared across several donors. Clonotypes shared by all four sorted-subset donors showed higher generation probabilities than non-shared clonotypes. Because the study included only a small number of donors, the genetic and exposure-history diversity represented was limited. Only blood was sampled, and tissue TCR repertoires likely differ from those in blood. Even with the large sequencing depth, rarefaction of the sorted-subset datasets indicated that sequencing was incomplete. Naive subsets generally had larger estimated clonotype richness than memory subsets. Based on pairwise subsampling, the degree of clonotype sharing among donors was expected to be affected by sequencing depth.

Using the deep immunoSEQ assay, multiplex PCR amplified TCR CDR3 regions from genomic DNA. Genomic DNA extracted from each cell subset was distributed evenly over all wells of several immunoSEQ 96-well plates, and each plate served as one replicate. Each replicate PCR for sorted subsets received approximately 200 ng genomic DNA, equal to roughly 29,000 T cell genomes. The purified libraries were quantified using a Qubit 3.0 fluorometer, sized with a Bioanalyzer 2100, and then quantified again using the KAPA Library Quantification kit. Every immunoSEQ 96-well plate was sequenced on a separate single-read 150-cycle Illumina NextSeq 550 flow cell. The paper's processing steps were these. Because the immunoSEQ output included only junctional sequences and no quality scores, the filtering could not be the same as the filtering used for full-length reads. Sequences were annotated with PyIR, a Python wrapper for IgBLAST v1.9, and V/J genes and CDR3 were assigned using IMGT germline references. Reads were removed for weak V/J assignments (E-value above 1e-6), missing CDR3, stop codons, out-of-frame junctions, or ambiguous translated residues. V3J clonotypes were defined by identical inferred V gene, J gene, and CDR3 amino acid sequence. Percentage overlap between repertoires was computed as shared unique clonotypes divided by the size of the smaller repertoire. Richness of each repertoire was evaluated using RTK rarefaction, the Chao1 estimator, and Recon v2.1 estimates of unobserved clonotypes. Generation probabilities were computed with OLGA for all TCRbeta clonotypes obtained by the gDNA method from four donors. TCRdb provides this immuneACCESS table in a form limited to in-frame rearrangements. Some clones are lacking; in checked studies, under half of them reflect an unresolved V gene, and why the rest are absent is not known. V, J and clone size were drawn from that table, and D and trimming were deduced from the DNA. For this sample there are approximately 1,500,000 clones; under 99% appear just once. Clones ranked in the top ten supply less than 0.55% of the sample.

The donors were healthy, HIV-negative adults with no recently reported acute infections or vaccinations. Only Caucasian adults living in Nashville, Tennessee, USA were represented among the donors. CD4+ T cells were enriched through magnetic negative selection, after which naive cells were positively selected on CD45RA and the remaining negative fraction served as the memory subset. Blood was obtained by leukapheresis, after which PBMCs were separated by Ficoll-Histopaque density gradient centrifugation and cryopreserved in liquid nitrogen vapor phase. Analytical flow cytometry was used to check the purity and quantity of every magnetically sorted T cell population. Genomic DNA was isolated from each sorted fraction and quantified by UV absorbance on a Nanodrop 2000c. At the junction V is shortened by 3 bases and J by 0 bases, with 9 bases in between. Looking up the germline V gene (reference sequence) yields CDR1 SEHNR and CDR2 FQNEAQ. The CDR3 runs 15 amino acids, cysteine and phenylalanine included. The entry retains the CDR3 DNA only, 45 bases that are in frame from base 1.

This clone appeared once. It lacks a known antigen. Qualities for individual bases were not recorded, and no much larger clone is one base off. The V gene is TRBV7-9 and the J gene is TRBJ2-1, and the D gene may be TRBD2, 5 bases matching. This TCR was sampled from a man aged 30 to 45 in good health. Sequenced: naive CD4+ T cells sorted from blood. Per the publication, the cell subset or site label means: CD45RA+ positively selected. The CDR3 protein is CASSLRALSYNEQFF. DNA sequence: TGTGCCAGCAGCTTGAGGGCTCTCTCCTACAATGAGCAGTTCTTC.